This T cell receptor (beta chain) was sequenced for a study of T cell repertoires in cytomegalovirus infection. Broader study findings: Accumulated public TCR beta family frequency recognized individuals carrying CMV together with the relevant HLA.

Trimming left V 6 bases short and J 5 bases short, with 10 bases between. The CDR3 runs to 13 residues. Germline CDR1 SGHVS, CDR2 FQNEAQ. This clonotype was recorded many times. Its antigen is undetermined. TCRdb analysed the reads with MiXCR anew, one entry per CDR3 protein. The data contain roughly 150,000 distinct CDR3 sequences, 25% to 35% of them seen just once; the ten biggest clones take up around half. The receptor comes from a human donor in good health (CMV status not recorded). Some clones in this sample may be carry-over from other donors' samples. This sample comprised CD8+ T cells from cultured PBMCs, obtained from culture after CMV antigen stimulation. V usage is TRBV7-8 and J usage is TRBJ2-2, with D perhaps matching TRBD1 (6 bases). The CDR3 region has the DNA TGTGCCAGCAGGCAGGGGTGGACCGGGGAGCTGTTTTTT. Its protein product is CASRQGWTGELFF. Supplemented by reference TRBV7-8 and TRBJ2-2, the full variable domain reads GAGVSQSPRYKVAKRGQDVALRCDPISGHVSLFWYQQALGQGPEFLTYFQNEAQLDKSGLPSDRFFAERPEGSVSTLKIQRTQQEDSAVYLCASRQGWTGELFFGEGSRLTVL.